These 19 T cell receptor beta chains came from one sample sequenced in a study of cytomegalovirus exposure and HLA in healthy donors (dated by TCRdb to about 2017). Library preparation was by the immunoSEQ multiplex PCR assay. For the multiplex PCR, a mixture combining 60 forward primers for TCR Vbeta segments and 13 reverse primers for TCR Jbeta segments was used. Drawn from immuneACCESS, this table holds only the in-frame rearrangements with V and J called that TCRdb kept. Clones are partly lost; checked studies trace under half to an unresolved V gene and leave the rest unexplained. This sample comprises roughly 90,000 clones, around four fifths of them detected only once. The top ten hold around 7% of the sample. The sample taken for sequencing was PBMCs. The source of these receptors is a man in his thirties or forties in good health and CMV-seronegative.

The chain is built from TRBV15 and TRBJ2-1; 10 positions agree with TRBD2. Germline CDR1 is LNHNV and CDR2 is YYDKDF (reference sequence). Losses at the gene ends were 9 bases for V and 7 bases for J; bases not matched to a gene: 12. CDR3 size: 15 residues. Here the CDR3 reads CATINPGLAINEQFF. The CDR3 nucleotides are TGTGCCACTATCAACCCGGGACTAGCGATAAATGAGCAGTTCTTC.

This clone was detected once. The rearrangement links TRBV27 to TRBJ2-1; perhaps TRBD2 as D (6 bases). Germline CDR1 reads MNHEY; CDR2 reads SMNVEV (reference sequence). V was shortened by 8 bases and J by 5 bases, with 16 bases between the two germline ends. The CDR3 extends over 14 amino acids. As DNA, the CDR3 is TGTGCCAGCCAAACACGCCGGGAGAACAATGAGCAGTTCTTC. Translating gives CASQTRRENNEQFF.

The gene calls are TRBV15 and TRBJ2-7, with 7 bases matching TRBD2. Germline assignment: CDR1 LNHNV and CDR2 YYDKDF (reference sequence). The CDR3 is 13 amino acids. V shed 0 bases and J 5 bases; nucleotides not matched to a gene: 1. CDR3 DNA: TGTGCCACCAGCAGAGAGGGGGGGGACGAGCAGTACTTC. Protein: CATSREGGDEQYF. Drawing the rest from reference TRBV15 and TRBJ2-7, the complete variable domain is DAMVIQNPRYQVTQFGKPVTLSCSQTLNHNVMYWYQQKSSQAPKLLFHYYDKDFNNEADTPDNFQSRRPNTSFCFLDIRSPGLGDTAMYLCATSREGGDEQYFGPGTRLTVT.

CDR3 in DNA: TGTGCCAGCAGCTTGGAAGGTCTAGCGGGGGCCTACAATGAGCAGTTCTTC. The encoded protein is CASSLEGLAGAYNEQFF. The J gene is TRBJ2-1, the V gene TRBV5-4; 10 nucleotides align to TRBD2. Germline CDR1 SGHNT, CDR2 YYREEE (reference sequence). With 0 bases clipped from V and 2 bases from J, the junction kept 5 bases outside the gene matches. The CDR3 is made up of 17 amino acids.

This clone came up a few times. The chain carries TRBV15 and TRBJ2-5, with D perhaps matching TRBD2 (5 bases). There are 14 residues in the CDR3. Trimming shortened V by 5 bases and J by 1 base, and 11 bases separated the two germline ends. In germline, CDR1 is LNHNV, CDR2 YYDKDF (reference sequence). CDR3 loop: CATSPGRAQETQYF. CDR3 sequence (DNA): TGTGCCACCAGCCCCGGGCGGGCCCAAGAGACCCAGTACTTC.

This rearrangement joins TRBV4-1 to TRBJ2-7; 8 bases are shared with TRBD1. This CDR3 has 15 amino acids. Germline trimming cut 0 bases from V and 3 bases from J; bases unmatched to any gene: 4. Germline CDR1 reads MGHRA; CDR2 reads YSYEKL. The CDR3 spells CASSQDTGGLYEQYF. CDR3 DNA sequence: TGCGCCAGCAGCCAAGATACAGGGGGGCTCTACGAGCAGTACTTC.

V usage is TRBV2 and J usage is TRBJ1-2; D is unresolved. CDR3 length: 11 amino acids. Germline assignment: CDR1 SNHLY and CDR2 FYNNEI. The V gene lost 8 bases and the J gene lost 5 bases, with 9 bases spanning the gap. The CDR3 nucleotides are TGTGCCAGCGGCCGGGGTTATGGCTACACCTTC. Translating gives CASGRGYGYTF. Using reference TRBV2 and TRBJ1-2 for the parts outside the CDR3, the full variable domain is EPEVTQTPSHQVTQMGQEVILRCVPISNHLYFYWYRQILGQKVEFLVSFYNNEISEKSEIFDDQFSVERPDGSNFTLKIRSTKLEDSAMYFCASGRGYGYTFGSGTRLTVV.

The gene calls are TRBV6-1 and TRBJ2-7; D ambiguous. The CDR3 is made up of 12 amino acids. V lost 2 bases and J lost 2, with 4 bases in between. Germline CDR1 and CDR2: MNHNS and SASEGT. Written as DNA, the CDR3 is TGTGCCAGCAGTGAACTCGCCTACGAGCAGTACTTC. It translates to CASSELAYEQYF.

The rearrangement uses TRBV6-1 and TRBJ1-5; TRBD1 aligns across 10 bases. Germline CDR1 is MNHNS and CDR2 is SASEGT. The CDR3 covers 13 residues. J was trimmed by 5 bases and V by 7 bases; bases with no gene match: 2. As DNA, the CDR3 is TGTGCCAGCACCGGGACAGGGGATCAGCCCCAGCATTTT. Protein: CASTGTGDQPQHF.

This clone was seen a few times. This chain joins TRBV14 and TRBJ2-3, with a weak D call TRBD2 (5 bases). Trimming cost V 1 base and J 2 bases, with 10 bases left between them. This CDR3 has 15 amino acids. In germline, CDR1 is SGHDN, CDR2 FVKESK. The CDR3 DNA reads as TGTGCCAGCAGCCAAGGGGCGAGGGTCACAGATACGCAGTATTTT. Protein sequence: CASSQGARVTDTQYF.

The J gene is TRBJ2-7, the V gene TRBV6-1; TRBD2 aligns across 7 bases. From germline, CDR1 is MNHNS and CDR2 SASEGT. Trimming cost V 5 bases and J 2 bases; bases outside gene matches: 6. The CDR3 is 14 amino acids. The CDR3 loop reads CASSSPTSPYEQYF. The CDR3 nucleotides read TGTGCCAGCAGTTCCCCGACTAGCCCCTACGAGCAGTACTTC.

This clone occurred once. Here the CDR3 reads CASSPSGTSSSIRETQYF. In DNA form, the CDR3 reads TGTGCCAGCAGCCCCTCCGGGACTAGCTCGAGTATTCGAGAGACCCAGTACTTC. The rearrangement joins TRBV7-3 to TRBJ2-5; 9 bases align to TRBD2. The CDR3 sequence is 18 residues long. Germline V gene data show CDR1 as SGHTA and CDR2 as FQGTGA. With 5 bases clipped from V and 4 bases from J, the junction kept 17 bases outside the gene matches.

The table lists this clone with a count of one. The chain carries TRBV19 and TRBJ2-3; 9 nucleotides match TRBD1. J was trimmed by 4 bases and V by 1 base; bases with no gene match: 3. The germline CDR1 and CDR2 sequences are LNHDA and SQIVND (reference sequence). The CDR3 spans 15 residues. The chain's CDR3 is CASSIGDRAADTQYF. The CDR3 region has the DNA TGTGCCAGTAGTATAGGGGACAGGGCAGCAGATACGCAGTATTTT.

V is TRBV4-2 and J is TRBJ1-5; 8 nucleotides match TRBD1. The CDR3 has 16 residues. V lost 0 bases to trimming and J lost 5 bases; unmatched junction nucleotides: 6. Per germline, CDR1 LGHNA and CDR2 YNFKEQ. DNA for the CDR3: TGTGCCAGCAGCCAAGATCAGAACAGGGGGGATCAGCCCCAGCATTTT. The encoded protein is CASSQDQNRGDQPQHF.

This clone has only a few counts. The chain employs TRBV19 and TRBJ1-2; D ambiguous. The CDR3 loop spans 15 amino acids. V lost 10 bases, J lost 8 bases, and 26 bases lay in between. Germline V gene lookup returns CDR1 LNHDA and CDR2 SQIVND (reference sequence). As DNA, the CDR3 is TGTGCCACCCGAGGCACGCCGAACGCTGATCCCGGCTACACCTTC. It yields the protein CATRGTPNADPGYTF.

This chain joins TRBV2 and TRBJ1-2; D perhaps matches TRBD1 (5 bases). Deletions cut 8 bases from V and 4 bases from J, with 20 bases between. The CDR3 is made up of 15 amino acids. Germline V gives CDR1 SNHLY, CDR2 FYNNEI. The DNA of the CDR3 is TGTGCCAGCGTGAAGCGGGCAGGGAAGGGCTATGGCTACACCTTC. It is translated as CASVKRAGKGYGYTF.

A single count supports this clone. The chain has TRBV5-1 and TRBJ1-6; D uncertain. Trimming took 2 bases from V and 9 from J, leaving 15 bases between them. This CDR3 has 15 residues. Germline V gene sequence: CDR1 SGHRS, CDR2 YFSETQ. The CDR3 reads CASSLRDTVPSPLHF. The CDR3 nucleotides are TGCGCCAGCAGCTTACGGGATACGGTCCCTTCACCCCTCCACTTT.

The table lists this clone with a count of one. V and J are TRBV5-4 and TRBJ2-6; 12 nucleotides align to TRBD2. V lost 2 bases and J lost 4; bases outside the gene matches: 4. In germline, CDR1 is SGHNT, CDR2 YYREEE (reference sequence). There are 17 residues in the CDR3. The CDR3 DNA is TGTGCCAGCAGCTTAGGACTAGCGGGGACCGGGGCCAACGTCCTGACTTTC. Protein product: CASSLGLAGTGANVLTF.

This sequence joins TRBV28 and TRBJ2-1; no firm D call. The V and J ends lost 4 bases and 3 bases respectively, with 4 bases between them. The CDR3 length is 12 residues. Germline assignment: CDR1 MDHEN and CDR2 SYDVKM. The CDR3 loop is CASSSVYNEQFF. CDR3 coding DNA: TGTGCCAGCAGTTCTGTCTACAATGAGCAGTTCTTC.